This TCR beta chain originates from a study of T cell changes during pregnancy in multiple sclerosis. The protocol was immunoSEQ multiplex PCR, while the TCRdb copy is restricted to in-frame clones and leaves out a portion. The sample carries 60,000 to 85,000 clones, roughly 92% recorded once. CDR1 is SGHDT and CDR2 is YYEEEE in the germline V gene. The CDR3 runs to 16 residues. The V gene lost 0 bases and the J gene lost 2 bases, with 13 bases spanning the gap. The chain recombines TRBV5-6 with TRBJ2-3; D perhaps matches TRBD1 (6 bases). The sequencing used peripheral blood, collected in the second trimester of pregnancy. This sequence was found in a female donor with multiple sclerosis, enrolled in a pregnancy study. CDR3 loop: CASSLDGTRLTDTQYF. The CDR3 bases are TGTGCCAGCAGCTTGGATGGGACAAGACTCACAGATACGCAGTATTTT.